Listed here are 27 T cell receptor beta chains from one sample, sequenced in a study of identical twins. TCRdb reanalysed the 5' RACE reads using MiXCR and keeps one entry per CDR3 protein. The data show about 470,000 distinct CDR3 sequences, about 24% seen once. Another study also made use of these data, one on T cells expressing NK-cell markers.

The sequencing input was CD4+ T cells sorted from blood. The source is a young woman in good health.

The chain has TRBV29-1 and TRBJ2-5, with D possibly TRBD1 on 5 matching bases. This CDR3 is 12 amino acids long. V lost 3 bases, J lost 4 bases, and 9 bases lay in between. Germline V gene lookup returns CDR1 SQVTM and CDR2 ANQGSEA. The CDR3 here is CSVEGLLETQYF. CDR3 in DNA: TGCAGCGTTGAGGGGCTTTTAGAGACCCAGTACTTC.

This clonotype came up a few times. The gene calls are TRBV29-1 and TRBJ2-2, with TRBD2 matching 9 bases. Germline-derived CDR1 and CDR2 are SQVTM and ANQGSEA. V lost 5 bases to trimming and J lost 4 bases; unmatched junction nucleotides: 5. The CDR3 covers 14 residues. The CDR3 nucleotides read TGCAGCGTTCGCGGGAGGGGCGGCACCGGGGAGCTGTTTTTT. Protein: CSVRGRGGTGELFF.

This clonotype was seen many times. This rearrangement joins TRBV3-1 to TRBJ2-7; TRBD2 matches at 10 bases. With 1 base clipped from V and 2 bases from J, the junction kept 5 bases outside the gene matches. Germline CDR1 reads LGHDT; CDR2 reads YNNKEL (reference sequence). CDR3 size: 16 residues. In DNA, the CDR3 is TGTGCCAGCAGCCAAGGCCTAGCGGGAGCTACCTACGAGCAGTACTTC. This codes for CASSQGLAGATYEQYF.

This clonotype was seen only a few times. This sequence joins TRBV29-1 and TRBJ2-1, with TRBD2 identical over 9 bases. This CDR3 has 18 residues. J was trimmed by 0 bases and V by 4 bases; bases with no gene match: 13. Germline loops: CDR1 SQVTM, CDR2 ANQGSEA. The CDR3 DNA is TGCAGCGTTGCTGGTAGCGGGGGCCTCTTCAGCTCCTACAATGAGCAGTTCTTC. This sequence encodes CSVAGSGGLFSSYNEQFF.

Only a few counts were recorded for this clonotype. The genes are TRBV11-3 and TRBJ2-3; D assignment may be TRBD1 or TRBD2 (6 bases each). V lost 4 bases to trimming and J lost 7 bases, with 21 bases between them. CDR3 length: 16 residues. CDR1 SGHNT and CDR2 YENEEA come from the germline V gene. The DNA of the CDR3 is TGTGCCAGCAGCTCATCATACGGGGGCAGCGTAAATACGCAGTATTTT. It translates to CASSSSYGGSVNTQYF.

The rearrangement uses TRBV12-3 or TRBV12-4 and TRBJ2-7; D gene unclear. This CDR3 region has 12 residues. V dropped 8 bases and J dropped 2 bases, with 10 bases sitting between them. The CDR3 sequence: CASGRPPYEQYF. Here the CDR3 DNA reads TGTGCCAGCGGGCGTCCCCCCTACGAGCAGTACTTC.

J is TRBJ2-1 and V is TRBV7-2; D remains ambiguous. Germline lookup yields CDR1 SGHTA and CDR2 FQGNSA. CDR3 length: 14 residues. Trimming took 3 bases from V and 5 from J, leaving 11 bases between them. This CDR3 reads CASSFSRANNEQFF. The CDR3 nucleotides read TGTGCCAGCAGCTTTTCAAGGGCCAACAATGAGCAGTTCTTC. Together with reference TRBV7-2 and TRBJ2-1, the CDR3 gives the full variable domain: GAGVSQSPSNKVTEKGKDVELRCDPISGHTALYWYRQSLGQGLEFLIYFQGNSAPDKSGLPSDRFSAERTGGSVSTLTIQRTQQEDSAVYLCASSFSRANNEQFFGPGTRLTVL.

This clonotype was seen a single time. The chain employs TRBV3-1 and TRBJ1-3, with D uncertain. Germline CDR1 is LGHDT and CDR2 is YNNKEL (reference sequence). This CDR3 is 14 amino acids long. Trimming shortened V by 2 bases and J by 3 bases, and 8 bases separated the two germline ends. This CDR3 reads CASSQYGGGNTIYF. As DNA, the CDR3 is TGTGCCAGCAGCCAATATGGTGGTGGAAACACCATATATTTT.

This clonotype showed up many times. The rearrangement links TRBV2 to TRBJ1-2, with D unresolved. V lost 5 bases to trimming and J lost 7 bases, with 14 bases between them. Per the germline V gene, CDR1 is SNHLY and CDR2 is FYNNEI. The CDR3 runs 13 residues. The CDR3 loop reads CASSSNDRGGYTF. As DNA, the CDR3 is TGTGCCAGCAGTAGTAATGATCGGGGTGGCTACACCTTC.

The CDR3 protein is CSARAIYNEQFF. CDR3 bases: TGCAGTGCTAGAGCGATCTACAATGAGCAGTTCTTC. V usage is TRBV20-1 and J usage is TRBJ2-1, with D uncertain. V lost 1 base to trimming and J lost 3 bases, with 4 bases between them. This CDR3 spans 12 amino acids. Per germline, CDR1 DFQATT and CDR2 SNEGSKA (reference sequence).

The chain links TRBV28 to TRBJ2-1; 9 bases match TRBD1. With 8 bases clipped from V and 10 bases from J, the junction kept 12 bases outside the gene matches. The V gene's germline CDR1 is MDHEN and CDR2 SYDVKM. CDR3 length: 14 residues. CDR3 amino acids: CASLDGTGSIEQFF. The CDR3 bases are TGTGCCAGCCTGGACGGGACAGGGTCTATCGAGCAGTTCTTC.

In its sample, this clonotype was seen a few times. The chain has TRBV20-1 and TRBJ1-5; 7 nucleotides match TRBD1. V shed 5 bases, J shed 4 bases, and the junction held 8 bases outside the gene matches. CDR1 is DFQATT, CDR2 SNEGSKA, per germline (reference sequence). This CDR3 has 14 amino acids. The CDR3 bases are TGCAGTGCTTCCCCCGGGACAGAAAATCAGCCCCAGCATTTT. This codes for CSASPGTENQPQHF.

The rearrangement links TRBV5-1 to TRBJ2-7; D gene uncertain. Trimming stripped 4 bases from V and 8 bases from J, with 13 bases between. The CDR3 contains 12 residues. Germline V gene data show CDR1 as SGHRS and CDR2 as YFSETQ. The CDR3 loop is CASSIDTYKQYF. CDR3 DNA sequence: TGCGCCAGCAGCATAGACACGTACAAGCAGTACTTC.

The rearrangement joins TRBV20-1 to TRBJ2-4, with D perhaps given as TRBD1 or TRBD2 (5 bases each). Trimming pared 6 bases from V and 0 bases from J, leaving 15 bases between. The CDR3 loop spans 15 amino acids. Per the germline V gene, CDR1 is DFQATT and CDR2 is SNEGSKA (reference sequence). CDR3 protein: CSAQRGAGAKNIQYF. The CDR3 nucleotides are TGCAGTGCCCAGAGAGGGGCAGGAGCCAAAAACATTCAGTACTTC.

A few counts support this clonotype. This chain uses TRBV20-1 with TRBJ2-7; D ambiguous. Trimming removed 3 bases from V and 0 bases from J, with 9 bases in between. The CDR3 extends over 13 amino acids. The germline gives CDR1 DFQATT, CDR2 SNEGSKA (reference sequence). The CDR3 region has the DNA TGCAGTGCTAGTCTACATAGCTCCTACGAGCAGTACTTC. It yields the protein CSASLHSSYEQYF.

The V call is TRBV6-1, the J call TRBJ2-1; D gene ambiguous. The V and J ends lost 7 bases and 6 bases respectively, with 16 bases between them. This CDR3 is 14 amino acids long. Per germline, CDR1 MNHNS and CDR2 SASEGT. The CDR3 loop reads CASIQNVETNEQFF. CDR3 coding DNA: TGTGCCAGCATCCAGAACGTAGAGACCAATGAGCAGTTCTTC.

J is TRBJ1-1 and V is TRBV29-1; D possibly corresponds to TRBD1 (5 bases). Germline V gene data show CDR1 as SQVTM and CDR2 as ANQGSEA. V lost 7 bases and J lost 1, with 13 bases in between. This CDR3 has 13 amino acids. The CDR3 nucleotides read TGCAGCGCTCGGGCACAGGAGAACACTGAAGCTTTCTTT. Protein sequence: CSARAQENTEAFF.

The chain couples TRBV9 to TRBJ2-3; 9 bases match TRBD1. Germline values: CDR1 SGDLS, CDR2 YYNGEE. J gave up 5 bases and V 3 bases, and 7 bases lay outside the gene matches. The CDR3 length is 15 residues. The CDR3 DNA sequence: TGTGCCAGCAGCGGGACAGGGGCGCAGGGAGATACGCAGTATTTT. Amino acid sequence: CASSGTGAQGDTQYF.

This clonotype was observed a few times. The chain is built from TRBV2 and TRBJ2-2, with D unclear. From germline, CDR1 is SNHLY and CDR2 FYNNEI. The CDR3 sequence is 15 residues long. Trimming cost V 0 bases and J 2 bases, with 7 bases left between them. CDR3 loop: CASSEAQTNTGELFF. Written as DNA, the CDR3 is TGTGCCAGCAGTGAAGCCCAGACAAACACCGGGGAGCTGTTTTTT.

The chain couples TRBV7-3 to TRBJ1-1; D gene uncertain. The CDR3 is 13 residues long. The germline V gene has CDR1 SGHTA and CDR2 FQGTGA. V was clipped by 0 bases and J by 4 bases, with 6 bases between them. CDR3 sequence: CASSLTRATEAFF. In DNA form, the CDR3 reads TGTGCCAGCAGCTTAACGCGGGCCACTGAAGCTTTCTTT.

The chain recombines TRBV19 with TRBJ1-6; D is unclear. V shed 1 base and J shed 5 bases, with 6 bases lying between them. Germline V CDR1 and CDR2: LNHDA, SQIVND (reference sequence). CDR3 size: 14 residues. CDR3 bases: TGTGCCAGTAGTATAGGAGCGGATAATTCACCCCTCCACTTT. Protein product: CASSIGADNSPLHF.

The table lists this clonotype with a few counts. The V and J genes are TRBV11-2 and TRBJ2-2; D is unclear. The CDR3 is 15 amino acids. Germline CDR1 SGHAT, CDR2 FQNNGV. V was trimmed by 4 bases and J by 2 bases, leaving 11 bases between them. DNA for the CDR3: TGTGCCAGCAGCTCGGACGGAACCAACACCGGGGAGCTGTTTTTT. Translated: CASSSDGTNTGELFF.

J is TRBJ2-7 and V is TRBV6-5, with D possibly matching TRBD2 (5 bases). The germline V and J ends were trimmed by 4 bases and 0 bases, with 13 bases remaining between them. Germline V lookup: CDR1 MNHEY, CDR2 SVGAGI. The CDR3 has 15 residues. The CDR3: CASSSPGRVSYEQYF. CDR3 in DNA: TGTGCCAGCAGTTCGCCCGGGCGGGTCTCCTACGAGCAGTACTTC.

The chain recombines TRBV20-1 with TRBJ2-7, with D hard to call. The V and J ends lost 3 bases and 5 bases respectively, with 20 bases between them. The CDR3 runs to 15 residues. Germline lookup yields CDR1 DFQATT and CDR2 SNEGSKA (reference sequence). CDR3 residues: CSASLLAGSGNEQYF. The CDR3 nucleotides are TGCAGTGCTAGTCTGCTTGCAGGATCAGGCAACGAGCAGTACTTC.

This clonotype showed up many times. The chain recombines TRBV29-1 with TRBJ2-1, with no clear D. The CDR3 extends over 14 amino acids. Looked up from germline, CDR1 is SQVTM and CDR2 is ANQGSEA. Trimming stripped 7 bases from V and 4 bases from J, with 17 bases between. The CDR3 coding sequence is TGCAGCGGACTTGGTTGGCCTCAATACAATGAGCAGTTCTTC. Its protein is CSGLGWPQYNEQFF.

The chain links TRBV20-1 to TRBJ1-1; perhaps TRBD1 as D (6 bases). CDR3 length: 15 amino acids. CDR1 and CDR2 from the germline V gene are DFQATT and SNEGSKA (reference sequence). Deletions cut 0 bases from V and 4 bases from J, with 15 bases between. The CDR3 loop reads CSARDYGGGSTEAFF. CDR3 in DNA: TGCAGTGCTAGAGATTATGGGGGCGGAAGCACTGAAGCTTTCTTT.

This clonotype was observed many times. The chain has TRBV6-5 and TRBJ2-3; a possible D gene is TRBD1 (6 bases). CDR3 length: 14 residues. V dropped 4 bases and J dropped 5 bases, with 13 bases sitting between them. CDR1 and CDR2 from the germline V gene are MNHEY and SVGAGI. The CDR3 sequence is CASSSAEQGDTQYF. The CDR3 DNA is TGTGCCAGCAGTTCCGCCGAACAGGGAGATACGCAGTATTTT.